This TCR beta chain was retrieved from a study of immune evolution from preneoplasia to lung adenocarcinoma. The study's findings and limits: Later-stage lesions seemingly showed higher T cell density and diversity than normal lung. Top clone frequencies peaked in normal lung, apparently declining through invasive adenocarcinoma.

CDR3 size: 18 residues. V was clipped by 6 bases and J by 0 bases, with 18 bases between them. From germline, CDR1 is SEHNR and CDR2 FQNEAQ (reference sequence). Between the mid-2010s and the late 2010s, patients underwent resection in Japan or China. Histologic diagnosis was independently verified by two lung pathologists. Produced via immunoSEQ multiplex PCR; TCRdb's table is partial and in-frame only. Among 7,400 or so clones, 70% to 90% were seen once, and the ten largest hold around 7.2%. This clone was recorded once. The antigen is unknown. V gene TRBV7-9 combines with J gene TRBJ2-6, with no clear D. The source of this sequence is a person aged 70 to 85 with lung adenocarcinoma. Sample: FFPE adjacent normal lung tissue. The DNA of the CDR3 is TGTGCCAGCAGTCCCCAAGCGCTTATATTCTCTGGGGCCAACGTCCTGACTTTC. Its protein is CASSPQALIFSGANVLTF. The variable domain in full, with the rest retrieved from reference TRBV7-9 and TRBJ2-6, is DTGVSQNPRHKITKRGQNVTFRCDPISEHNRLYWYRQTLGQGPEFLTYFQNEAQLEKSRLLSDRFSAERPKGSFSTLEIQRTEQGDSAMYLCASSPQALIFSGANVLTFGAGSRLTVL.